The entry below describes one TCR beta chain. Its specificity is unknown. A much larger clone lies a single base off, so this may be a read error. This CDR3 region has 15 residues. Germline V CDR1 and CDR2: SQVTM, ANQGSEA. This record belongs to a study of blood T cells in healthy people across ages. Study-wide results and caveats: Naive CD4+ cells and diversity were both higher in long-lived donors than in aged donors. Significant beta diversity loss was already apparent by age around 36, declining roughly linearly.

Primed by a sample-barcoded 5' primer and a J-beta primer mix, a second PCR proceeded for about 6 to 11 cycles. Carrying 12 random nucleotides, a template-switch adaptor labeled each individual cDNA molecule. CDR3-containing paired-end reads numbering at least 2.5 million came from each sample. TCRdb analysed the 5' RACE reads with MiXCR anew, one entry per CDR3 protein. Of hundreds of thousands of distinct CDR3 sequences listed, around 38% are singletons. V and J are TRBV29-1 and TRBJ2-6; 8 positions agree with TRBD1. The clonotype comes from an elderly man in good health. Specimen: blood. DNA of the CDR3: TGCAGCGTTGCGGCAGGGGGCTATGGGGCCGACGTCCTGACTTTC. Translating it yields CSVAAGGYGADVLTF.